The 11 T cell receptor beta chains reported below all come from one sample, sequenced in a study of blood T cell repertoires in COVID-19 (TCRdb year 2020). Libraries were constructed by the immunoSEQ multiplex PCR assay. Drawn from immuneACCESS, this table holds only the in-frame rearrangements with V and J called that TCRdb kept. Clones are partly lost; checked studies trace under half to an unresolved V gene and leave the rest unexplained. A total of about 320,000 clones appear in this sample, roughly 86% of them only once. The ten largest clones capture just under 9% of the sample. Specimen: PBMCs or T cells enriched from blood (not recorded which). These receptors all come from a young woman who had recovered from COVID-19.

V gene TRBV4-3 combines with J gene TRBJ2-7, with D hard to call. V lost 5 bases and J lost 2, with 13 bases in between. There are 14 residues in the CDR3. Germline V lookup: CDR1 LGHNA, CDR2 YSLEER. In nucleotides, the CDR3 is TGCGCCAGCAGCGTTACAGAAAACACCTACGAGCAGTACTTC. Translating it yields CASSVTENTYEQYF.

This clone has a handful of counts. The chain has TRBV5-1 and TRBJ2-7, with 16 nucleotides matching TRBD2. Trimming removed 6 bases from V and 10 bases from J; junction bases left unmatched: 10. Germline V lookup: CDR1 SGHRS, CDR2 YFSETQ. The length of the CDR3 is 15 residues. The DNA of the CDR3 is TGCGCCAGCACCTACTCCGGGACTAGCGGGGGGGACCAGTACTTC. Residues: CASTYSGTSGGDQYF.

CDR3: CASTPGLAIEQFF. The CDR3 DNA is TGTGCCAGCACCCCGGGACTAGCAATAGAGCAGTTCTTC. The chain carries TRBV12-3 or TRBV12-4 and TRBJ2-1, with 9 nucleotides matching TRBD2. The CDR3 is 13 residues long. J was trimmed by 10 bases and V by 7 bases; bases with no gene match: 8.

The chain combines TRBV7-9 with TRBJ2-2, with a possible D match to TRBD2 (5 bases). Trimming removed 5 bases from V and 1 base from J, with 14 bases in between. Germline V gene data show CDR1 as SEHNR and CDR2 as FQNEAQ (reference sequence). The CDR3 contains 16 residues. CDR3 amino acids: CASSPTSGENTGELFF. The CDR3 bases are TGTGCCAGCAGCCCCACCTCCGGGGAGAACACCGGGGAGCTGTTTTTT.

The chain combines TRBV28 with TRBJ1-5; 12 positions match TRBD1. CDR3 length: 15 amino acids. Germline loops: CDR1 MDHEN, CDR2 SYDVKM. Germline trimming cut 3 bases from V and 6 bases from J; bases unmatched to any gene: 3. The CDR3 sequence: CASSFGTGGFQPQHF. The CDR3 bases are TGTGCCAGCAGTTTCGGGACAGGGGGCTTTCAGCCCCAGCATTTT.

The chain has TRBV3-1 (or the pseudogene TRBV3-2) and TRBJ1-2; 8 positions match TRBD1. Germline CDR1 reads LGHDT; CDR2 reads YNNKEL (reference sequence). The CDR3 is 15 residues long. The J segment lost 6 bases and the V segment lost 4 bases, leaving 10 bases of the junction unmatched. Here the CDR3 reads CASSRWDRYRNGYTF. In DNA, the CDR3 is TGTGCCAGCAGCCGATGGGACAGGTATAGAAATGGCTACACCTTC.

V gene TRBV19 combines with J gene TRBJ1-3; a weak D match, TRBD1 (6 bases). Germline V gene data show CDR1 as LNHDA and CDR2 as SQIVND (reference sequence). CDR3 length equals 17 residues. V was cut by 3 bases and J by 2 bases, with 17 bases left in between. The CDR3 loop is CASSMILNREAGNTIYF. The CDR3 nucleotides read TGTGCCAGTAGTATGATCCTTAACAGGGAAGCTGGAAACACCATATATTTT.

Written as DNA, the CDR3 is TGTGCCAGCAGTCTGGACAGGGCGCACTACGAGCAGTACTTC. Protein sequence: CASSLDRAHYEQYF. The chain is built from TRBV5-6 and TRBJ2-7, with 8 bases identical to TRBD1. CDR3 size: 14 residues. Germline V CDR1 and CDR2: SGHDT, YYEEEE. V gave up 5 bases and J gave up 3 bases; unmatched junction bases: 7.

The rearrangement joins TRBV28 to TRBJ2-7; the match to TRBD1 covers 9 bases. CDR3 length: 15 amino acids. Trimming cost V 5 bases and J 1 base; bases outside gene matches: 6. CDR1 is MDHEN and CDR2 is SYDVKM in the germline V gene. The CDR3, as DNA: TGTGCCAGCAGTGTCTCCGGGACAGGGTCCTACGAGCAGTACTTC. Its translation is CASSVSGTGSYEQYF. Complete variable domain (other parts from reference TRBV28 and TRBJ2-7): DVKVTQSSRYLVKRTGEKVFLECVQDMDHENMFWYRQDPGLGLRLIYFSYDVKMKEKGDIPEGYSVSREKKERFSLILESASTNQTSMYLCASSVSGTGSYEQYFGPGTRLTVT.

The chain links TRBV30 to TRBJ1-1, with 9 bases identical to TRBD1. The V gene end was trimmed by 1 base and the J gene end by 1 base; junction bases not matched to a gene: 7. Germline assignment: CDR1 GTSNPN and CDR2 SVGIG (reference sequence). The CDR3 length is 16 residues. For the CDR3, the DNA is TGTGCCTGGAGTGGAGAGACAGGGGGGCCGAACACTGAAGCTTTCTTT. Encoded protein: CAWSGETGGPNTEAFF.

This clone was recorded only once. V gene TRBV7-8 combines with J gene TRBJ2-6, with 10 nucleotides matching TRBD2. The CDR3 is 18 residues long. V lost 4 bases and J lost 0; bases outside the gene matches: 6. CDR1 is SGHVS and CDR2 is FQNEAQ in the germline V gene. CDR3 DNA sequence: TGTGCCAGCAGCTCCCTAGCGGGGGTGCACTCTGGGGCCAACGTCCTGACTTTC. This sequence encodes CASSSLAGVHSGANVLTF.